The entry below gives a single T cell receptor (beta chain) sequence along with its context. The CDR3 consists of 16 residues. V was clipped by 2 bases and J by 6 bases; unmatched bases: 6. Germline CDR1 reads MNHEY; CDR2 reads SVGAGI. These data originate in a study of shared clonotypes between healthy human individuals. Clones were sequenced by immunoSEQ multiplex PCR, and TCRdb holds only the in-frame ones, with some missing. The sample lists 950,000 to 1,100,000 clones, around 76% occurring once. Sequencing input: memory CD4+ T cells sorted from blood. Described subset: CD45RA-negative fraction. This rearrangement joins TRBV6-5 to TRBJ2-1, with 11 bases that match TRBD2. This sequence was found in a man aged 18 to 29 in good health. The CDR3 nucleotides are TGTGCCAGCAGTTACACGGGACTAGCGGACCTCAATGAGCAGTTCTTC. Translating gives CASSYTGLADLNEQFF.